The 18 T cell receptor beta chains in this list originate from one sample, sequenced in a study of T cell repertoires in cytomegalovirus infection. MiXCR was run by TCRdb on the reads, yielding one entry per CDR3 protein. Here the sample spans a few hundred thousand distinct CDR3 sequences, around 9.5% being singletons. Sequencing input: PBMCs. These receptor sequences come from a human donor in good health (CMV status not recorded). Some clones in this sample may be carry-over from other donors' samples.

V usage is TRBV7-6 and J usage is TRBJ1-4, with TRBD1 matching 10 bases. Germline assignment: CDR1 SGHVS and CDR2 FNYEAQ. This CDR3 region has 16 residues. Trimming at V came to 3 bases and at J to 8 bases, leaving 9 bases not matched to a gene. CDR3 coding DNA: TGTGCCAGCAGCTTGGACCCCGGGACAGGGGACGAAAAACTGTTTTTT. This encodes CASSLDPGTGDEKLFF.

In its sample, this clonotype was seen a few times. V is TRBV29-1 and J is TRBJ1-2; the D is unclear. The CDR3 extends over 13 amino acids. V lost 4 bases to trimming and J lost 5 bases, with 14 bases between them. CDR1 SQVTM and CDR2 ANQGSEA come from the germline V gene. CDR3 coding DNA: TGCAGCGTTGGAGGGCAGCAGATTTATGGCTACACCTTC. Its translation is CSVGGQQIYGYTF.

This clonotype was seen a few times. The DNA of the CDR3 is TGTGCCATTACCCCGGGACTCAGGAACACTGAAGCTTTCTTT. Translation: CAITPGLRNTEAFF. The chain is built from TRBV28 and TRBJ1-1; tentatively, D is TRBD1 (5 bases). The CDR3 is 14 amino acids. The germline CDR1 and CDR2 sequences are MDHEN and SYDVKM. V was trimmed by 10 bases and J by 1 base, leaving 16 bases between them.

The V call is TRBV6-6, the J call TRBJ2-7, with D perhaps matching TRBD2 (5 bases). V gave up 1 base and J gave up 5 bases, with 15 bases separating them. The CDR3 runs 15 residues. Looked up from germline, CDR1 is MNHNY and CDR2 is SVGAGI (reference sequence). This CDR3 reads CASSYFSGSEHEQYF. The CDR3 DNA reads as TGTGCCAGCAGTTACTTCTCGGGAAGTGAGCACGAGCAGTACTTC.

In its sample, this clonotype was seen many times. The CDR3 spells CASSFQGLYGYTF. The CDR3 region has the DNA TGTGCCAGCAGCTTTCAGGGGCTCTATGGCTACACCTTC. The J gene is TRBJ1-2, the V gene TRBV7-2; TRBD1 is a possible D gene (6 bases). The CDR3 is made up of 13 amino acids. Germline V lookup: CDR1 SGHTA, CDR2 FQGNSA. V dropped 3 bases and J dropped 4 bases, with 9 bases sitting between them.

This sequence joins TRBV20-1 and TRBJ1-5; the D gene is possibly TRBD1 (5 bases). The CDR3 consists of 16 residues. CDR1 DFQATT and CDR2 SNEGSKA come from the germline V gene (reference sequence). V was pared by 0 bases and J by 1 base, with 13 bases between. CDR3 sequence: CSARDLDTRSNQPQHF. The CDR3 DNA is TGCAGTGCTAGAGATCTGGACACCAGAAGCAATCAGCCCCAGCATTTT.

This clonotype was detected a few times. The gene calls are TRBV20-1 and TRBJ2-4; D may be TRBD1 or TRBD2 (5 bases each). The germline V gene has CDR1 DFQATT and CDR2 SNEGSKA (reference sequence). This CDR3 contains 15 residues. The V gene lost 4 bases and the J gene lost 3 bases, with 16 bases spanning the gap. The CDR3 sequence is CSAISPGRGKNIQYF. The CDR3, as DNA: TGCAGTGCTATCTCCCCGGGAAGGGGCAAAAACATTCAGTACTTC.

In its sample, this clonotype was seen many times. The chain uses TRBV10-3 and TRBJ1-1; D perhaps matches TRBD1 (6 bases). The V and J ends lost 7 bases and 0 bases respectively, with 15 bases between them. The CDR3 runs to 15 residues. Germline V CDR1 and CDR2: ENHRY, SYGVKD. In DNA, the CDR3 is TGTGCCATCAAGAGGGCGCGGGACATGAACACTGAAGCTTTCTTT. Translation: CAIKRARDMNTEAFF.

This clonotype was seen at least ten times. The rearrangement uses TRBV7-8 and TRBJ2-2, with 9 bases lining up with TRBD1. With V trimmed by 2 bases and J by 6 bases, 4 bases remained unmatched. Looked up from germline, CDR1 is SGHVS and CDR2 is FQNEAQ. This CDR3 contains 15 residues. CDR3 DNA: TGTGCCAGCAGCTTAACAGGGGGCGAGGCCGGGGAGCTGTTTTTT. It specifies CASSLTGGEAGELFF.

This clonotype appeared a few times. The genes are TRBV6-2 or TRBV6-3 and TRBJ1-6; TRBD1 aligns across 8 bases. This CDR3 is built from 15 residues. The V and J ends lost 6 bases and 2 bases, in that order; junction bases with no gene match: 3. CDR1 is MNHEY, CDR2 SVGEGT, per germline. Written as DNA, the CDR3 is TGTGCCAGCAGGCTGGACAGGGCCTATAATTCACCCCTCCACTTT. Amino acids: CASRLDRAYNSPLHF.

This clonotype occurred many times. The V and J genes are TRBV4-2 and TRBJ2-7, with TRBD1 matching 10 bases. Germline V gene data show CDR1 as LGHNA and CDR2 as YNFKEQ. The junction had 2 bases not matched to a gene; V was cut back by 1 base and J by 5 bases. This CDR3 contains 14 residues. The CDR3 here is CASSQGQGADEQYF. CDR3 bases: TGTGCCAGCAGCCAAGGACAGGGGGCCGACGAGCAGTACTTC.

This clonotype was counted ten times or more. The rearrangement joins TRBV12-3 or TRBV12-4 to TRBJ2-3, with 7 positions matching TRBD2. CDR3 length: 15 residues. The ends lost 4 bases at V and 2 bases at J; junction bases unmatched: 6. The CDR3 DNA follows: TGTGCCAGCAGTTATCTGACTAGCAACACAGATACGCAGTATTTT. Residues: CASSYLTSNTDTQYF.

This clonotype occurred many times. The chain combines TRBV27 with TRBJ2-3, with TRBD2 matching 7 bases. The CDR3 runs 14 residues. V gave up 2 bases and J gave up 6 bases; unmatched junction bases: 5. Germline V CDR1 and CDR2: MNHEY, SMNVEV (reference sequence). The CDR3 reads CASSLKLASDTQYF. CDR3 sequence (DNA): TGTGCCAGCAGTTTAAAACTAGCGTCCGATACGCAGTATTTT.

This clonotype was found many times. The J gene is TRBJ2-7, the V gene TRBV4-1; a weak D match, TRBD2 (6 bases). CDR3 size: 14 residues. Trimming cost V 0 bases and J 0 bases, with 6 bases left between them. Germline CDR1 MGHRA, CDR2 YSYEKL. CDR3 nucleotide sequence: TGCGCCAGCAGCCAAGAGGAGGGCTCCTACGAGCAGTACTTC. Residues: CASSQEEGSYEQYF.

This chain uses TRBV28 with TRBJ2-3; TRBD2 is a possible D gene (7 bases). Germline loops: CDR1 MDHEN, CDR2 SYDVKM. This CDR3 region has 14 residues. V gave up 8 bases and J gave up 5 bases, with 17 bases separating them. The CDR3 region is CASRLGGVEDTQYF. The CDR3 DNA sequence: TGTGCCAGCCGACTAGGGGGGGTGGAAGATACGCAGTATTTT.

V is TRBV19 and J is TRBJ1-5, with TRBD1 as a possible D gene (5 bases). The CDR3 has 16 amino acids. The germline CDR1 and CDR2 sequences are LNHDA and SQIVND (reference sequence). Trimming stripped 6 bases from V and 1 base from J, with 16 bases between. The CDR3 coding sequence is TGTGCCAGTAGCCCCGGGGGGTGGGGAAGCAATCAGCCCCAGCATTTT. Translation: CASSPGGWGSNQPQHF.

This clonotype was detected many times. The chain couples TRBV12-3 or TRBV12-4 to TRBJ2-5; 8 bases agree with TRBD2. After removal of 6 bases from V and 2 bases from J, the junction contained 17 bases not matched to a gene. The CDR3 length is 18 residues. CDR3 amino acids: CASSPPSSGIRKQETQYF. As DNA, the CDR3 is TGTGCCAGCAGCCCCCCGAGTAGCGGGATACGTAAGCAAGAGACCCAGTACTTC.

The genes are TRBV7-4 and TRBJ2-1; 8 nucleotides agree with TRBD2. CDR1 and CDR2 from the germline V gene are SGHVT and SQSDAQ. V shed 7 bases, J shed 4 bases, and the junction held 9 bases outside the gene matches. This CDR3 comprises 15 residues. The CDR3 coding sequence is TGTGCCAGCACCCCCCTGGTAGCGGGGTACAATGAGCAGTTCTTC. Translating it yields CASTPLVAGYNEQFF. Variable domain in full (rest from reference TRBV7-4 and TRBJ2-1): GAGVSQSPRYKVAKRGRDVALRCDSISGHVTLYWYRQTLGQGSEVLTYSQSDAQRDKSGRPSGRFSAERPERSVSTLKIQRTEQGDSAVYLCASTPLVAGYNEQFFGPGTRLTVL.